This T cell receptor beta chain was recovered during a study of neurological immune-mediated disorders. This clonotype was seen ten or more times. TCRdb reprocessed the 5' RACE reads via MiXCR and lists one record per CDR3 protein. The sample holds approximately 130,000 distinct CDR3 sequences; more than 2.5% are singletons and the top ten take 1% to 1.5%. The sequenced sample consisted of PBMCs. The source of this sequence is a woman aged 25 to 45 with multiple sclerosis.

The CDR3 protein is CASSLDEVQLNYGYTF. As DNA, the CDR3 is TGTGCCAGCAGCTTAGATGAGGTACAGCTTAACTATGGCTACACCTTC. The chain links TRBV7-9 to TRBJ1-2, with D unresolved. The CDR3 consists of 16 residues. Germline CDR1 and CDR2: SEHNR and FQNEAQ (reference sequence). The ends were cut back, 1 base at V and 1 base at J, with 13 bases in the middle.